The 21 T cell receptor beta chains below all came from one sample that was sequenced in a study of T cells after posttransplantation cyclophosphamide. Sampled 1 year posttransplant, controls received myeloablative marrow transplants, methotrexate and a calcineurin inhibitor. This table comes from immunoSEQ multiplex PCR, and its TCRdb copy is limited to in-frame clones, with some not included. Of about 22,000 clones listed, 89% are singletons. Sequences were derived from PBMCs, sampled after an allogeneic stem cell transplant with a calcineurin inhibitor and methotrexate. The receptors shown here come from a female patient aged 50 to 65 who received an allogeneic stem cell transplant from an unrelated donor, was CMV-positive, and had chronic GVHD only. Some T cells may have come from the graft donor.

The chain recombines TRBV6-6 with TRBJ1-1; TRBD1 might be the D (5 bases). Per germline, CDR1 MNHNY and CDR2 SVGAGI (reference sequence). The V end was cut by 10 bases, the J end by 6 bases, with 12 bases between. The CDR3 covers 11 residues. The CDR3 sequence: CATSQGSEAFF. The CDR3 nucleotides read TGTGCCACCTCGCAGGGCTCTGAAGCTTTCTTT.

The chain couples TRBV30 to TRBJ2-3; 9 nucleotides align to TRBD2. The CDR3 has 16 residues. The J segment lost 0 bases and the V segment lost 5 bases, leaving 9 bases of the junction unmatched. CDR1 is GTSNPN, CDR2 SVGIG, per germline (reference sequence). CDR3 in amino acids: CAWGIRTSASTDTQYF. The CDR3 nucleotides are TGTGCCTGGGGGATTCGGACTAGCGCTAGCACAGATACGCAGTATTTT.

This chain links TRBV27 with TRBJ2-1; 8 nucleotides agree with TRBD2. The CDR3 covers 15 residues. Germline CDR1 MNHEY, CDR2 SMNVEV (reference sequence). The J segment lost 2 bases and the V segment lost 10 bases, leaving 10 bases of the junction unmatched. CDR3 loop: CATGRGGLPYNEQFF. CDR3 DNA sequence: TGTGCCACCGGGAGGGGTGGACTGCCCTACAATGAGCAGTTCTTC.

V is TRBV19 and J is TRBJ2-2; the match to TRBD2 covers 13 bases. Trimming took 5 bases from V and 0 from J; bases not matched to a gene: 3. This CDR3 comprises 17 residues. CDR1 is LNHDA, CDR2 SQIVND, per germline (reference sequence). Here the CDR3 DNA reads TGTGCCAGTAGTCGGGGACTAGCGGGGTCGAACACCGGGGAGCTGTTTTTT. This codes for CASSRGLAGSNTGELFF.

The rearrangement joins TRBV7-2 to TRBJ2-1; the match to TRBD2 covers 12 bases. The CDR3 runs 16 residues. J gave up 8 bases and V 3 bases, and 8 bases lay outside the gene matches. Germline V CDR1 and CDR2: SGHTA, FQGNSA. The CDR3 DNA sequence: TGTGCCAGCAGCTTTCGGGCTAGCGGGAGGGATGATGAGCAGTTCTTC. Its translation is CASSFRASGRDDEQFF.

J is TRBJ1-1 and V is TRBV4-2; 9 positions match TRBD1. The V gene end was trimmed by 0 bases and the J gene end by 0 bases; junction bases not matched to a gene: 5. The CDR3 sequence is 17 residues long. Germline V lookup: CDR1 LGHNA, CDR2 YNFKEQ. DNA for the CDR3: TGTGCCAGCAGCCAAGAGTCACAGGGGGCGGTGAACACTGAAGCTTTCTTT. It yields the protein CASSQESQGAVNTEAFF.

The chain recombines TRBV19 with TRBJ1-1; a possible D gene is TRBD1 (5 bases). The CDR3 has 13 amino acids. The V end lost 10 bases, the J end lost 1 base, and 13 bases lay between the germline ends. Germline-derived CDR1 and CDR2 are LNHDA and SQIVND (reference sequence). The CDR3 region is CATRRGRNTEAFF. DNA for the CDR3: TGTGCCACGCGGAGGGGCCGGAACACTGAAGCTTTCTTT.

The chain uses TRBV13 and TRBJ2-2; D gene unclear. The germline gives CDR1 PRHDT, CDR2 FYEKMQ (reference sequence). The CDR3 consists of 15 residues. Trimming removed 1 base at V and 1 base at J, with 7 bases between. The CDR3 protein is CASSLDPRNTGELFF. CDR3 coding DNA: TGTGCCAGCAGCTTAGATCCTAGGAACACCGGGGAGCTGTTTTTT. Using reference TRBV13 and TRBJ2-2 for the parts outside the CDR3, the full variable domain is AAGVIQSPRHLIKEKRETATLKCYPIPRHDTVYWYQQGPGQDPQFLISFYEKMQSDKGSIPDRFSAQQFSDYHSELNMSSLELGDSALYFCASSLDPRNTGELFFGEGSRLTVL.

The rearrangement links TRBV14 to TRBJ1-2; D perhaps matches TRBD1 (5 bases). CDR3 length: 15 residues. Germline V gene data show CDR1 as SGHDN and CDR2 as FVKESK. The V end lost 4 bases, the J end lost 2 bases, and 14 bases lay between the germline ends. The CDR3 protein is CASSLLGDLNYGYTF. The CDR3 region has the DNA TGTGCCAGCAGCCTTCTAGGGGATTTAAACTATGGCTACACCTTC.

The gene calls are TRBV6-1 and TRBJ1-5, with 9 positions matching TRBD1. CDR1 MNHNS and CDR2 SASEGT come from the germline V gene. The CDR3 covers 16 residues. V lost 1 base and J lost 4; bases outside the gene matches: 5. CDR3 sequence reads: CASSEDIGTGNQPQHF. DNA for the CDR3: TGTGCCAGCAGTGAAGATATCGGGACAGGGAATCAGCCCCAGCATTTT.

V and J are TRBV19 and TRBJ2-7; tentatively, D is TRBD1 (6 bases). There are 14 residues in the CDR3. The germline CDR1 and CDR2 sequences are LNHDA and SQIVND (reference sequence). V dropped 2 bases and J dropped 3 bases, with 11 bases sitting between them. CDR3 sequence (DNA): TGTGCCAGTAGTATAAGGACAGCCCACTACGAGCAGTACTTC. This codes for CASSIRTAHYEQYF.

This chain connects TRBV2 to TRBJ2-1; 8 bases align to TRBD2. V was clipped by 5 bases and J by 8 bases; unmatched bases: 8. From germline, CDR1 is SNHLY and CDR2 FYNNEI. This CDR3 is built from 14 residues. The CDR3 reads CASSRGGIRDEQFF. The DNA of the CDR3 is TGTGCCAGCAGTCGGGGGGGGATACGGGATGAGCAGTTCTTC. Complete variable domain (other parts from reference TRBV2 and TRBJ2-1): EPEVTQTPSHQVTQMGQEVILRCVPISNHLYFYWYRQILGQKVEFLVSFYNNEISEKSEIFDDQFSVERPDGSNFTLKIRSTKLEDSAMYFCASSRGGIRDEQFFGPGTRLTVL.

V and J are TRBV7-3 and TRBJ2-1; 11 bases line up with TRBD2. Losses at the gene ends were 6 bases for V and 4 bases for J; bases not matched to a gene: 11. CDR1 is SGHTA, CDR2 FQGTGA, per germline. The length of the CDR3 is 17 residues. The CDR3 nucleotides read TGTGCCAGCAGTCCCCTCGTGGCTAGCGGGAGGTACAATGAGCAGTTCTTC. It encodes CASSPLVASGRYNEQFF.

This chain links TRBV27 with TRBJ1-5, with 8 bases aligning to TRBD1. From germline, CDR1 is MNHEY and CDR2 SMNVEV (reference sequence). This CDR3 comprises 14 residues. The V segment lost 2 bases and the J segment 5 bases; nucleotides outside the gene matches: 2. The CDR3 loop reads CASSLGTGYQPQHF. The CDR3 nucleotides are TGTGCCAGCAGTTTAGGGACAGGATATCAGCCCCAGCATTTT.

The V gene is TRBV27, the J gene TRBJ2-3, with 7 bases aligning to TRBD1. Per the germline V gene, CDR1 is MNHEY and CDR2 is SMNVEV (reference sequence). CDR3 size: 15 residues. The trim removed 5 bases at V and 3 bases at J, leaving 8 bases unmatched. The CDR3 reads CASSEHRTGTDTQYF. Written as DNA, the CDR3 is TGTGCCAGCAGTGAGCATCGGACAGGAACAGATACGCAGTATTTT.

The CDR3: CASSEVTGNQPQHF. CDR3 in DNA: TGTGCCAGCAGTGAAGTAACAGGCAATCAGCCCCAGCATTTT. The V call is TRBV6-1, the J call TRBJ1-5, with D unclear. Trimming stripped 1 base from V and 2 bases from J, with 6 bases between. This CDR3 contains 14 residues. The germline gives CDR1 MNHNS, CDR2 SASEGT.

V and J are TRBV5-1 and TRBJ2-7, with TRBD2 identical over 9 bases. V dropped 4 bases and J dropped 4; count of bases not matched to a gene: 12. Germline V gives CDR1 SGHRS, CDR2 YFSETQ. The CDR3 is made up of 16 amino acids. The CDR3 sequence: CASSQMLAGRSYEQYF. The CDR3 DNA is TGCGCCAGCAGCCAAATGCTAGCGGGGAGGAGTTACGAGCAGTACTTC.

CDR3 loop: CASSPTSATYEQYF. The CDR3 nucleotides are TGTGCCAGCAGCCCCACTAGCGCTACCTACGAGCAGTACTTC. The chain uses TRBV5-4 and TRBJ2-5, with 7 nucleotides matching TRBD2. TRBJ2-7 matches the DNA end more closely, so the J call is doubtful. The CDR3 extends over 14 amino acids. The V gene's germline CDR1 is SGHNT and CDR2 YYREEE (reference sequence).

This clone was detected only once. The gene calls are TRBV19 and TRBJ2-7; 12 bases are shared with TRBD2. Germline V lookup: CDR1 LNHDA, CDR2 SQIVND (reference sequence). The CDR3 covers 15 residues. J gave up 1 base and V 6 bases, and 4 bases lay outside the gene matches. The CDR3 loop reads CASRVTSGGSYEQYF. Here the CDR3 DNA reads TGTGCCAGTAGGGTGACTAGCGGGGGATCCTACGAGCAGTACTTC.

The chain links TRBV19 to TRBJ1-6, with a possible D match to TRBD1 (6 bases). The CDR3 totals 13 residues. The germline V gene has CDR1 LNHDA and CDR2 SQIVND (reference sequence). Trimming removed 6 bases at V and 10 bases at J, with 13 bases between. The CDR3 protein is CASSRGLWSPLHF. CDR3 nucleotides: TGTGCCAGTAGCAGGGGCCTGTGGTCACCCCTCCACTTT.

V is TRBV28 and J is TRBJ1-1; TRBD1 is a possible D gene (6 bases). This CDR3 contains 15 residues. Trimming removed 3 bases at V and 4 bases at J, with 15 bases between. CDR1 and CDR2 from the germline V gene are MDHEN and SYDVKM. The CDR3 DNA is TGTGCCAGCAGTTTCTTCGACAGGATCGGCACTGAAGCTTTCTTT. Translated, it gives CASSFFDRIGTEAFF.